Following are 15 T cell receptor beta chains from one sample sequenced in a study of PD-1 blockade in mismatch repair-deficient tumors. The data were produced by immunoSEQ multiplex PCR, yet TCRdb's version contains in-frame clones alone and is incomplete. This table holds approximately 130,000 clones, around 83% found once. Here the sequenced sample was peripheral blood, taken 44 weeks after starting pembrolizumab. All receptors derive from an adult with mismatch repair-deficient cancer.

The V gene is TRBV19, the J gene TRBJ2-2, with 8 bases matching TRBD1. The germline CDR1 and CDR2 sequences are LNHDA and SQIVND (reference sequence). CDR3 length equals 14 residues. The ends lost 9 bases at V and 7 bases at J; junction bases unmatched: 10. CDR3 sequence reads: CASQGATSFGELFF. The CDR3 nucleotides are TGTGCCAGCCAGGGGGCCACCTCTTTCGGGGAGCTGTTTTTT.

This chain links TRBV7-9 with TRBJ2-3; D is uncertain. From germline, CDR1 is SEHNR and CDR2 FQNEAQ (reference sequence). The CDR3 totals 13 residues. Trimming removed 5 bases from V and 6 bases from J, with 12 bases in between. The CDR3 DNA follows: TGTGCCAGCAGCACTCCGAGAATGGATACGCAGTATTTT. Translated, it gives CASSTPRMDTQYF. Using reference TRBV7-9 and TRBJ2-3 for the parts outside the CDR3, the full variable domain is DTGVSQNPRHKITKRGQNVTFRCDPISEHNRLYWYRQTLGQGPEFLTYFQNEAQLEKSRLLSDRFSAERPKGSFSTLEIQRTEQGDSAMYLCASSTPRMDTQYFGPGTRLTVL.

The chain employs TRBV18 and TRBJ2-7, with 8 bases matching TRBD1. Germline V CDR1 and CDR2: KGHSH, LQKENI. The CDR3 is 15 residues long. J lost 2 bases, V lost 4 bases, and 7 bases had no gene match. CDR3 sequence: CASSRQGQATYEQYF. CDR3 coding DNA: TGTGCCAGCTCACGTCAGGGACAGGCTACCTACGAGCAGTACTTC.

This clone came up once. The V call is TRBV2, the J call TRBJ2-4, with D possibly being TRBD2 (6 bases). Germline V CDR1 and CDR2: SNHLY, FYNNEI. Trimming removed 3 bases from V and 2 bases from J, with 17 bases in between. The CDR3 consists of 17 residues. The CDR3 DNA reads TGTGCCAGCAGTGACCCTAGCGATTGGTCTCCCAAAAACATTCAGTACTTC. Its translation: CASSDPSDWSPKNIQYF.

This chain uses TRBV7-2 with TRBJ2-2; maybe TRBD1 (5 bases). This CDR3 contains 15 residues. Germline CDR1 is SGHTA and CDR2 is FQGNSA. V dropped 6 bases and J dropped 0 bases, with 11 bases sitting between them. Here the CDR3 reads CASRITGTNTGELFF. CDR3 in DNA: TGTGCCAGCAGGATTACAGGAACGAACACCGGGGAGCTGTTTTTT.

The V call is TRBV7-2, the J call TRBJ2-1; unclear D gene. Germline CDR1 is SGHTA and CDR2 is FQGNSA. The germline V and J ends were trimmed by 0 bases and 9 bases, with 6 bases remaining between them. The CDR3 extends over 12 amino acids. CDR3 coding DNA: TGTGCCAGCAGCTTAGCGATGGGTGAGCAGTTCTTC. Encoded protein: CASSLAMGEQFF.

This clone was seen a few times. The chain couples TRBV4-2 to TRBJ2-1, with 10 bases that match TRBD2. The trim removed 2 bases at V and 4 bases at J, leaving 8 bases unmatched. CDR3 length: 17 residues. Germline V gene sequence: CDR1 LGHNA, CDR2 YNFKEQ. The CDR3 sequence is CASSQSSGTSAYNEQFF. CDR3 DNA: TGTGCCAGCAGCCAATCTTCCGGGACTAGCGCGTACAATGAGCAGTTCTTC.

The chain joins TRBV29-1 to TRBJ1-1; maybe TRBD1 (5 bases). V lost 2 bases and J lost 8, with 12 bases in between. CDR3 length: 12 residues. CDR1 and CDR2 (germline): SQVTM, ANQGSEA. The DNA of the CDR3 is TGCAGCGTTGAACAGGGAATCTTCGAAGCTTTCTTT. This codes for CSVEQGIFEAFF.

V usage is TRBV27 and J usage is TRBJ2-3, with D perhaps matching TRBD2 (6 bases). The CDR3 is made up of 15 amino acids. Per germline, CDR1 MNHEY and CDR2 SMNVEV (reference sequence). The V end was cut by 5 bases, the J end by 1 base, with 13 bases between. DNA for the CDR3: TGTGCCAGCAGTCACAGCGGGTACCGCACAGATACGCAGTATTTT. This gives the protein CASSHSGYRTDTQYF.

The chain employs TRBV2 and TRBJ2-7; D tentatively fits TRBD1 or TRBD2 (5 bases each). Per the germline V gene, CDR1 is SNHLY and CDR2 is FYNNEI. The V gene lost 8 bases and the J gene lost 2 bases, with 22 bases spanning the gap. The CDR3 has 16 amino acids. In nucleotides, the CDR3 is TGTGCCAGCCTCCCCGGGACCTCACTAGGCCCCTACGAGCAGTACTTC. It translates to CASLPGTSLGPYEQYF.

CDR3 coding DNA: TGTGCCAGCAGTTCTAGCGGGAGGGATAGCACAGATACGCAGTATTTT. Translation gives CASSSSGRDSTDTQYF. The V and J genes are TRBV28 and TRBJ2-3, with 12 bases that match TRBD2. J lost 0 bases, V lost 4 bases, and 2 bases had no gene match. The CDR3 covers 16 residues. Per the germline V gene, CDR1 is MDHEN and CDR2 is SYDVKM.

The chain employs TRBV7-9 and TRBJ2-7; 7 nucleotides agree with TRBD1. CDR1 is SEHNR and CDR2 is FQNEAQ in the germline V gene (reference sequence). Trimming cost V 5 bases and J 6 bases; bases outside gene matches: 13. The CDR3 sequence is 15 residues long. Here the CDR3 reads CASSPTWDRRSEQYF. CDR3 sequence (DNA): TGTGCCAGCAGCCCCACTTGGGACAGACGTTCCGAGCAGTACTTC. The whole variable domain, filled in from reference TRBV7-9 and TRBJ2-7, reads DTGVSQNPRHKITKRGQNVTFRCDPISEHNRLYWYRQTLGQGPEFLTYFQNEAQLEKSRLLSDRFSAERPKGSFSTLEIQRTEQGDSAMYLCASSPTWDRRSEQYFGPGTRLTVT.

V gene TRBV4-1 combines with J gene TRBJ2-3; TRBD2 matches at 7 bases. The V and J ends lost 8 bases and 2 bases, in that order; junction bases with no gene match: 7. Germline CDR1 is MGHRA and CDR2 is YSYEKL. The CDR3 totals 14 residues. The CDR3 DNA sequence: TGCGCCAGCTCCGGGGGGAAGTACACAGATACGCAGTATTTT. Protein sequence: CASSGGKYTDTQYF.

V is TRBV7-9 and J is TRBJ2-5; D might be TRBD2 (5 bases). This CDR3 has 17 residues. V dropped 1 base and J dropped 0 bases, with 15 bases sitting between them. CDR1 is SEHNR and CDR2 is FQNEAQ in the germline V gene (reference sequence). Here the CDR3 DNA reads TGTGCCAGCAGCTTAGTCGGAGAGGGTGGGTACCAAGAGACCCAGTACTTC. Amino acids: CASSLVGEGGYQETQYF.

This chain links TRBV27 with TRBJ1-5; D may be TRBD1 (5 bases). The germline CDR1 and CDR2 sequences are MNHEY and SMNVEV (reference sequence). This CDR3 has 13 residues. V was clipped by 5 bases and J by 5 bases, with 10 bases between them. In nucleotides, the CDR3 is TGTGCCAGCAGTCTAGACAGATATCAGCCCCAGCATTTT. Translating it yields CASSLDRYQPQHF.